This T cell receptor beta chain was recovered during a study of T cells in Graves' hyperthyroidism and ophthalmopathy. TCR beta CDR3 regions were amplified from RNA. An initial round of RT-PCR targeting the TCR CDR3 relied on the HTBI primer set. TCRdb used MiXCR to reprocess the multiplex PCR reads, holding one entry per CDR3 protein. Of some 92,000 distinct CDR3 sequences in the sample, approximately 40% were seen once. CDR3 length: 12 amino acids. Trimming removed 11 bases at V and 5 bases at J, with 15 bases between. Germline CDR1 and CDR2: WSHSY and SAAADI. Study results and limitations: The blood repertoire included most of the expanded thyroid clonotypes above 0.001.

A few counts support this clonotype. What it binds is not known. Not enrolled were patients with uncontrolled infection, other autoimmune disease, pregnancy or lactation. The sequenced material came from peripheral blood or thyroid tissue (not recorded which). The sequence derives from a woman aged 25 to 45 with Graves' hyperthyroidism. J is TRBJ1-1 and V is TRBV10-2; a weak D match, TRBD1 (5 bases). The DNA of the CDR3 is TGCGCCGGCCAGGGTTTGGATACTGAAGCTTTCTTT. Protein sequence: CAGQGLDTEAFF.